This T cell receptor (beta chain) was retrieved from a study of blood T cell repertoires in COVID-19. Method: immunoSEQ multiplex PCR; TCRdb's copy keeps in-frame clones and lacks some. The sample holds fewer than 85,000 clones, more than 75% seen once. The V segment lost 6 bases and the J segment 6 bases; nucleotides outside the gene matches: 5. The CDR3 is 14 residues long. Germline assignment: CDR1 SNHLY and CDR2 FYNNEI. The clonotype was recovered from a woman of 80 years or more with active or convalescent COVID-19. The rearrangement uses TRBV2 and TRBJ1-6; the match to TRBD1 covers 7 bases. The sequencing input was peripheral blood. The CDR3 sequence is CASSLNRGNSPLHF. CDR3 DNA sequence: TGTGCCAGCAGCCTCAACAGGGGTAATTCACCCCTCCACTTT.